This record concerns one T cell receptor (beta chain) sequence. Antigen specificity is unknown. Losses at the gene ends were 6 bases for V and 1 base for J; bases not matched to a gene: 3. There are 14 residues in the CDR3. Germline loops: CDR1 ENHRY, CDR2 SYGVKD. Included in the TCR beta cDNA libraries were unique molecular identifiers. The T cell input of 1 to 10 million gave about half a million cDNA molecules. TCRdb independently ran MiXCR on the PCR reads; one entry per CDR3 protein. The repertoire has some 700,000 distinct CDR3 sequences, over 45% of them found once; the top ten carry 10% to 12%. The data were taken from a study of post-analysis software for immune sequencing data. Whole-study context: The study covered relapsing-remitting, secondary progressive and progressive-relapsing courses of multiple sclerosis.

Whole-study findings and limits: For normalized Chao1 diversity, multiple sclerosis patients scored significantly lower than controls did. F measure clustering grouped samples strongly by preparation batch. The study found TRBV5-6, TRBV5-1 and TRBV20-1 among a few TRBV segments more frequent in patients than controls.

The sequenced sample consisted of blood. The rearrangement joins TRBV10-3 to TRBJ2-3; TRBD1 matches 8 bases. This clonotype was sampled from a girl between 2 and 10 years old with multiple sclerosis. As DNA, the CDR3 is TGTGCCATCAGAAGGGGACAGGGCACAGATACGCAGTATTTT. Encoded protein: CAIRRGQGTDTQYF.